The TCR beta chain described here comes from a study of shared clonotypes between healthy human individuals. Study at large: Each donor had three CD4 naive, three CD4 memory, two CD8 naive and one CD8 memory plate.

Study findings and constraints: The study found about 5% of naive CD4 clonotypes shared across a handful of donors.

The assay was immunoSEQ multiplex PCR, and TCRdb's table has in-frame clones only and misses some. The data contain 600,000 to 750,000 clones, over 60% of them singletons. A CD45RA+ naive subset and a CD45RA-negative memory subset were split from CD4+ cells. Notes on this clone: What it recognizes is unknown.

This CDR3 has 14 residues. Trimming pared 6 bases from V and 5 bases from J, leaving 13 bases between. CDR1 and CDR2 (germline): MNHEY, SMNVEV (reference sequence). The sequenced material came from memory CD4+ T cells sorted from blood. The sample's subset: CD45RA-negative fraction. The chain uses TRBV27 and TRBJ2-2, with a weak D call TRBD2 (5 bases). The origin of this receptor is a woman aged 25-40 years in good health. DNA of the CDR3: TGTGCCAGCAGACTTCACAGAGGGACCGGGGAGCTGTTTTTT. Amino acid sequence: CASRLHRGTGELFF.